Sequencing of this T cell receptor beta chain was carried out in a study of identical twins (dated by TCRdb to 2015 to 2016). Describing the broader study: TCR alpha and beta repertoires from monozygotic twins, unrelated adults of various ages and cord blood were deep-sequenced to test whether fetal clonotypes persist. To rule out contamination, the twin experiments were replicated at different times with different library preparation protocols. Study-wide findings and limitations: Compared with coincidental sharing between unrelated individuals, an excess of low generation-probability sequences was observed among out-of-frame TCR alpha sequences shared between twins. Because the same donors could not be followed over many years, the conclusions relied on cross-sectional statistical analysis. Fewer insertions were carried by abundant cord blood beta clonotypes, a similar but weaker trend appeared in young adult naive repertoires, and no such trend appeared in memory repertoires. In monozygotic twins, recombination models systematically underestimated out-of-frame TCR alpha sharing, but the models matched the sharing seen between unrelated individuals. Invariant T cells such as MAIT and iNKT could partly confound zero-insertion analyses, although diverse VJ usage argued against such confounding for most clonotypes. The excess sharing between twins in beta out-of-frame sequences was weaker because fewer shared sequences reduced the signal-to-noise ratio.

Remarks on this clonotype: The clone's antigen remains unknown. Per-base qualities were not stored, and no clone one base away is much larger.

Libraries were made using 5' RACE. Sequenced using an Illumina HiSeq 2000. Template switching introduced a universal primer binding site; the final cDNA contained a unique molecular identifier, enabling accurate counting of TCR cDNA molecules. Specific primers in the conserved constant-segment region were used to synthesize first-strand cDNA for TCR alpha and beta chains. Each cDNA library was double barcoded, with a SMART-Mk sample barcode plus Illumina barcodes, to control for contamination. Two successive PCR steps introduced TruSeq adapter sequences along with Illumina sample barcodes. The TCR alpha and beta cDNA libraries were sequenced on the Illumina HiSeq platform using custom primers. In the source study's methods: MiGEC processed the raw reads to extract unique molecular identifiers, while MiXCR was used to determine the CDR3 positions. For each individual, recombination models were inferred using an EM algorithm with the repgenHMM and IGoR tools. The analysis of shared clonotypes was done with the tcR package in R, with sharing normalized by the product of cloneset sizes. To study raw recombination without the effects of thymic and clonal selection, out-of-frame nonproductive sequences were analyzed. TCRdb handled the public reads itself, with Q25 trimming in fastp and clone calling in MiXCR, and kept productive beta chains. Every distinct CDR3 protein forms one entry, paired with its most common genes and DNA. These V and J calls are TCRdb output, not the study's own analysis. This sample lists about 220,000 distinct CDR3 sequences; 7.5% were detected once. About 1.8% of the sample rests with the top ten.

Only healthy Caucasian donors were included. Three pairs of female monozygotic twins, all aged roughly 18 to 29 years, made up the twin cohort. Miltenyi CD45RO+ enrichment and human naive T-cell isolation kits were used to isolate memory (CD45RO+) and naive T cells from PBMC. These same data were also listed under a study on yellow fever vaccine responses in identical twins. The second publication reports: The authors reported that the T cell response to vaccination in identical twins appeared partly convergent and partly personalized. In identical twins, the study followed T cell clones that responded to the vaccine with precision.

The sample taken for sequencing was memory (CD45RO+) T cells sorted from blood. What the cell subset or site label conveys for this sample: CD45RO+ enriched T cells. The source is a woman aged 18-29 years in good health.

DNA sequence: TGTGCCAGCAGCCCTTTCAAGGGTCTCGGAAACACCATATATTTT. It translates as CASSPFKGLGNTIYF. The chain employs TRBV11-1 and TRBJ1-3; no confident D gene assignment can be made. Cut back by 5 bases and 4 bases, the V and J ends lie 15 bases apart. The CDR3 covers 15 residues, taking in both the cysteine and the phenylalanine. The read is trimmed to its CDR3 DNA, 45 bases read in frame from base 1. Based on the germline V gene (reference sequence), the CDR1 and CDR2 sequences are SGHAT and FQDESV.